This T cell receptor (beta chain) was profiled in a study of blood T cell repertoires in COVID-19. Study information: Spain, Italy and the United States supplied samples that represented acute and convalescent COVID-19. From T cells, B-cell-depleted T cells, or PBMCs came the material, which was cDNA or gDNA.

CDR1 SGDLS and CDR2 YYNGEE come from the germline V gene. The length of the CDR3 is 15 residues. Trimming left V 0 bases short and J 5 bases short, with 12 bases between. As handled by the study authors: The authors estimated nucleated cell counts from reference gene primer amplification. Method: immunoSEQ multiplex PCR; TCRdb's copy keeps in-frame clones and lacks some. V and J calls and clone size are as listed in that table; D and trimming were resolved from the DNA. Here the sample spans 130,000 to 150,000 clones, 80% to 90% being singletons. The chain uses TRBV9 and TRBJ2-1, with D possibly matching TRBD1 (6 bases). Sequenced material: peripheral blood. The TCR was taken from a woman between 50 and 59 years old with acute or convalescent COVID-19. CDR3 in amino acids: CASSVGSGVNNEQFF. The CDR3 DNA follows: TGTGCCAGCAGCGTAGGTTCAGGGGTCAACAATGAGCAGTTCTTC.